The 22 T cell receptor beta chains below were found in one sample sequenced in a study of T cells in Graves' hyperthyroidism and ophthalmopathy. Authors of the study amplified TCR beta CDR3 regions from RNA transcripts. When the TCR CDR3 underwent first-round RT-PCR, the HTBI primer set was used. TCRdb fed the multiplex PCR reads into MiXCR, producing one record per CDR3 protein. The top ten clones hold about 16% of a sample with about 530,000 distinct CDR3 sequences, about 15% of them seen once. The specimen sequenced was blood. The receptors derive from a woman aged 18-29 years with Graves' ophthalmopathy.

This clonotype was found many times. This chain joins TRBV6-2 or TRBV6-3 and TRBJ2-7; D could derive from TRBD1 or TRBD2 (5 bases each). The V end was cut by 0 bases, the J end by 1 base, with 10 bases between. CDR1 is MNHEY and CDR2 is SVGEGT in the germline V gene. The CDR3 sequence is 15 residues long. CDR3: CASSYSKGPSYEQYF. The CDR3 DNA reads TGTGCCAGCAGTTACTCAAAGGGACCGTCCTACGAGCAGTACTTC.

This clonotype was seen a few times. The chain links TRBV20-1 to TRBJ1-1; D ambiguous. The V gene lost 0 bases and the J gene lost 11 bases, with 16 bases spanning the gap. The CDR3 extends over 13 amino acids. Germline CDR1 is DFQATT and CDR2 is SNEGSKA (reference sequence). This chain's CDR3 is CSARDTAGQIAFF. The CDR3 DNA sequence: TGCAGTGCTAGAGATACGGCGGGCCAGATCGCTTTCTTT.

This chain joins TRBV5-1 and TRBJ2-7, with 10 bases that match TRBD2. Germline V gives CDR1 SGHRS, CDR2 YFSETQ. This CDR3 spans 15 amino acids. Unmatched junction bases numbered 9, after V lost 2 bases and J lost 7 bases. The CDR3 DNA sequence: TGCGCCAGCAGCTTTTCAGCGGGAGGGCCATGGGAGCAGTACTTC. Amino acid sequence: CASSFSAGGPWEQYF.

The chain recombines TRBV6-2 or TRBV6-3 with TRBJ1-5; D call uncertain. CDR3 length: 17 amino acids. Germline CDR1 and CDR2: MNHEY and SVGEGT. V shed 5 bases and J shed 4 bases, with 21 bases lying between them. The CDR3: CASSPLTSGYSNQPQHF. The CDR3 DNA reads as TGTGCCAGCAGTCCCTTGACTAGCGGCTACTCGAATCAGCCCCAGCATTTT.

For this clonotype: With a much larger clone just one base away, this may be a read error. The rearrangement joins TRBV27 to TRBJ1-1; 9 nucleotides line up with TRBD1. The ends lost 5 bases at V and 4 bases at J; junction bases unmatched: 5. Per germline, CDR1 MNHEY and CDR2 SMNVEV (reference sequence). There are 14 residues in the CDR3. This chain's CDR3 is CASSTRTGATEAFF. The CDR3 DNA reads as TGTGCCAGCAGTACCCGGACAGGGGCCACTGAAGCTTTCTTT.

For this clonotype: With a much larger clone just one base away, this may be a read error. This rearrangement joins TRBV28 to TRBJ1-1; no definite D call. CDR3 length: 14 residues. Germline V CDR1 and CDR2: MDHEN, SYDVKM. DNA of the CDR3: TGTGCCAGCAGTTTATTTCGCAGGAGGACTGGAGCTTTCTTT. Its protein product is CASSLFRRRTGAFF.

The rearrangement links TRBV20-1 to TRBJ1-2; 11 bases map to TRBD1. The germline gives CDR1 DFQATT, CDR2 SNEGSKA (reference sequence). The CDR3 has 15 amino acids. V shed 0 bases, J shed 7 bases, and the junction held 7 bases outside the gene matches. CDR3 bases: TGCAGTGCTAGAGATGTTGGACAGGGGGCGAGTGGCTACACCTTC. Residues: CSARDVGQGASGYTF.

The V gene is TRBV19, the J gene TRBJ2-1; 8 bases fit TRBD2. The CDR3 is 16 residues long. V shed 1 base, J shed 6 bases, and the junction held 8 bases outside the gene matches. Germline loops: CDR1 LNHDA, CDR2 SQIVND (reference sequence). CDR3 sequence (DNA): TGTGCCAGTAGTATAGTGCGGACTAGCAGGGTCAATGAGCAGTTCTTC. It translates to CASSIVRTSRVNEQFF.

This clonotype has ten or more counts. V usage is TRBV3-1 and J usage is TRBJ1-1; unclear D gene. V was cut by 0 bases and J by 0 bases, with 8 bases left in between. CDR1 is LGHDT, CDR2 YNNKEL, per germline (reference sequence). The CDR3 is 15 residues long. CDR3 sequence: CASSQDFRLNTEAFF. The CDR3 nucleotides read TGTGCCAGCAGCCAAGATTTCCGGTTGAACACTGAAGCTTTCTTT.

The gene calls are TRBV6-2 or TRBV6-3 and TRBJ2-2; D might be TRBD1 (6 bases). V lost 0 bases and J lost 4, with 15 bases in between. The CDR3 is 17 residues long. The V gene's germline CDR1 is MNHEY and CDR2 SVGEGT. As DNA, the CDR3 is TGTGCCAGCAGTTACTCTATCCTGGGGGACACCACCGGGGAGCTGTTTTTT. It codes for CASSYSILGDTTGELFF.

This clonotype has ten or more counts. This chain connects TRBV7-2 to TRBJ2-2; 7 bases match TRBD1. The CDR3 length is 14 residues. Losses at the gene ends were 3 bases for V and 4 bases for J; bases not matched to a gene: 2. Germline CDR1 and CDR2: SGHTA and FQGNSA. CDR3 sequence: CASSLRTGTGELFF. Written as DNA, the CDR3 is TGTGCCAGCAGCTTGCGGACAGGCACCGGGGAGCTGTTTTTT.

The chain links TRBV18 to TRBJ1-4; D remains unclear. V lost 6 bases, J lost 3 bases, and 14 bases lay in between. This CDR3 spans 15 amino acids. From germline, CDR1 is KGHSH and CDR2 LQKENI. CDR3 coding DNA: TGTGCCAGCTCTCAGGAGGCTGAATCTAATGAAAAACTGTTTTTT. Amino acids: CASSQEAESNEKLFF.

This clonotype was counted at least ten times. This chain joins TRBV11-2 and TRBJ2-1; the D gene is possibly TRBD1 (6 bases). The CDR3 sequence is 14 residues long. V was shortened by 5 bases and J by 6 bases, with 14 bases between the two germline ends. Germline values: CDR1 SGHAT, CDR2 FQNNGV. This chain's CDR3 is CASSRTGSVNEQFF. CDR3 bases: TGTGCCAGCAGCCGAACAGGGAGTGTCAATGAGCAGTTCTTC.

This clonotype was counted a few times. The V call is TRBV3-1, the J call TRBJ2-7; D is uncertain. The germline V gene has CDR1 LGHDT and CDR2 YNNKEL (reference sequence). This CDR3 is built from 13 residues. The V and J ends lost 0 bases and 6 bases respectively, with 9 bases between them. CDR3 nucleotide sequence: TGTGCCAGCAGCCAAGATCAAAGAGGCGAGCAGTACTTC. Translated, it gives CASSQDQRGEQYF.

This clonotype was detected a few times. The rearrangement joins TRBV9 to TRBJ1-4, with D possibly matching TRBD1 (5 bases). This CDR3 comprises 15 residues. Trimming left V 2 bases short and J 7 bases short, with 15 bases between. Germline values: CDR1 SGDLS, CDR2 YYNGEE. CDR3 sequence reads: CASSVGADRIEKLFF. For the CDR3, the DNA is TGTGCCAGCAGCGTCGGGGCTGACCGCATTGAAAAACTGTTTTTT.

The sample holds many counts of this clonotype. The J gene is TRBJ2-7, the V gene TRBV25-1, with TRBD1 identical over 10 bases. The CDR3 extends over 16 amino acids. Germline lookup yields CDR1 MGHDK and CDR2 SYGVNS. J gave up 3 bases and V 4 bases, and 9 bases lay outside the gene matches. CDR3 protein: CASSAPDRGPVYEQYF. CDR3 coding DNA: TGTGCCAGCAGTGCACCCGACAGGGGGCCAGTCTACGAGCAGTACTTC.

This clonotype was detected ten times or more. The rearrangement uses TRBV27 and TRBJ1-5; D is ambiguous. The CDR3 contains 13 residues. Germline values: CDR1 MNHEY, CDR2 SMNVEV (reference sequence). Trimming took 4 bases from V and 1 from J, leaving 5 bases between them. DNA of the CDR3: TGTGCCAGCAGTTGGAGGAGCAATCAGCCCCAGCATTTT. This codes for CASSWRSNQPQHF.

Remarks on this clonotype: A single base separates this from a much larger clone, so it may be a read error. V gene TRBV12-3 or TRBV12-4 combines with J gene TRBJ2-5; 7 nucleotides agree with TRBD1. J lost 6 bases, V lost 6 bases, and 7 bases had no gene match. The CDR3 length is 13 residues. CDR3 bases: TGTGCCAGCAGCCCGGGACAGCTGAAGACCCAGTACTTC. It codes for CASSPGQLKTQYF.

The chain links TRBV28 to TRBJ2-5; no clear D gene. The V end was cut by 3 bases, the J end by 4 bases, with 9 bases between. The CDR3 extends over 13 amino acids. The germline gives CDR1 MDHEN, CDR2 SYDVKM. CDR3 coding DNA: TGTGCCAGCAGTTTCGGTGTATCAGAGACCCAGTACTTC. Translated, it gives CASSFGVSETQYF.

Concerning this clonotype itself: One end of the junction does not line up with germline, which may come from a read error. The V gene is TRBV7-9, the J gene TRBJ2-7; 8 nucleotides match TRBD2. CDR1 is SEHNR and CDR2 is FQNEAQ in the germline V gene (reference sequence). The CDR3 runs 16 residues. CDR3 in amino acids: CASSLRLAGGVYEQHF. Here the CDR3 DNA reads TGTGCCAGCAGCTTAAGGCTAGCGGGCGGCGTCTACGAGCAGCACTTC.

This clonotype was found many times. The chain is built from TRBV5-6 and TRBJ1-1; 9 bases are shared with TRBD1. CDR1 is SGHDT, CDR2 YYEEEE, per germline. CDR3 length: 15 amino acids. V dropped 3 bases and J dropped 4; count of bases not matched to a gene: 7. CDR3 coding DNA: TGTGCCAGCAGCTCCCCCGGGACAGGGACCACTGAAGCTTTCTTT. The encoded protein is CASSSPGTGTTEAFF.

The chain joins TRBV29-1 to TRBJ1-5; maybe TRBD1 (6 bases). The CDR3 is 13 amino acids. Trimming left V 4 bases short and J 1 base short, with 8 bases between. Germline lookup yields CDR1 SQVTM and CDR2 ANQGSEA. The CDR3 here is CSVGQGSNQPQHF. The CDR3 region has the DNA TGCAGCGTTGGTCAGGGGAGCAATCAGCCCCAGCATTTT.